This TCR beta chain was recorded in a study of high-grade serous ovarian cancer treatment subgroups. Study as a whole: On average, roughly 14,000 reads and 7,000 to 8,500 unique TCR beta rearrangements were obtained per sample. Study results and limitations: Clonal relatedness tracked neoantigen level, and by trend copy number and mutation load. Repertoire similarity ranged roughly 0.095 to 0.79 between tumors of one patient.

The tumor samples were collected prior to definitive surgery or chemotherapy. Germline lookup yields CDR1 MNHEY and CDR2 SMNVEV (reference sequence). V shed 3 bases, J shed 4 bases, and the junction held 6 bases outside the gene matches. This CDR3 is built from 15 residues. With regard to this clone: Its antigen is currently unknown.

The protocol was immunoSEQ multiplex PCR, while the TCRdb copy is restricted to in-frame clones and leaves out a portion. Among around 30,000 clones, around four fifths were seen once, and the ten largest hold under 2.5%. The chain combines TRBV27 with TRBJ1-5; TRBD1 aligns across 7 bases. The source material was tumor tissue. This TCR came from a human donor with high-grade serous ovarian cancer. Here the CDR3 DNA reads TGTGCCAGCAGTTTCACAGGGGCCTATAATCAGCCCCAGCATTTT. Amino acid sequence: CASSFTGAYNQPQHF.